Below, 14 T cell receptor beta chains from the same sample are listed, as sequenced in a study of early T cells in non-severe SARS-CoV-2 infection. In TCRdb, the 5' RACE reads were re-called with MiXCR into one record per CDR3 protein. Of under 30,000 distinct CDR3 sequences in the sample, around 5.1% were seen once. The sample consisted of whole blood. These receptor sequences come from an adult who was a healthcare worker with PCR-confirmed SARS-CoV-2 infection or an uninfected control (not recorded which).

In this sample, this clonotype turned up many times. The rearrangement links TRBV6-1 to TRBJ1-5, with 10 bases fitting TRBD1. The CDR3 has 18 residues. The germline V gene encodes CDR1 MNHNS and CDR2 SASEGT. Unmatched junction bases numbered 16, after V lost 6 bases and J lost 5 bases. The DNA of the CDR3 is TGTGCCAGCAGACCGTGGGGTGGACAGGGGGAAGTTGATCAGCCCCAGCATTTT. Amino acids: CASRPWGGQGEVDQPQHF.

This clonotype was detected ten times or more. The chain carries TRBV10-3 and TRBJ2-1; D ambiguous. The CDR3 has 15 residues. CDR1 is ENHRY, CDR2 SYGVKD, per germline. Trimming removed 3 bases from V and 7 bases from J, with 16 bases in between. The CDR3 protein is CAISETLGLRNEQFF. In DNA form, the CDR3 reads TGTGCCATCAGTGAAACCTTGGGTCTCCGGAATGAGCAGTTCTTC.

Many counts were recorded for this clonotype. The chain joins TRBV14 to TRBJ2-7; TRBD2 matches 12 bases. V shed 4 bases and J 6 bases; nucleotides not matched to a gene: 10. Germline assignment: CDR1 SGHDN and CDR2 FVKESK. This CDR3 has 16 amino acids. The CDR3 coding sequence is TGTGCCAGCAGCCTAAGAGCGGCTAGCGGGGGGGCCGAGCAGTACTTC. This sequence encodes CASSLRAASGGAEQYF.

This clonotype was seen ten or more times. CDR3 sequence (DNA): TGTGCCAGCAGTTACTCCGGGACTAGCGGGGATATCCAGTACTTC. It codes for CASSYSGTSGDIQYF. The genes are TRBV6-2 or TRBV6-3 and TRBJ2-5; 13 bases line up with TRBD2. The CDR3 is made up of 15 amino acids. Per germline, CDR1 MNHEY and CDR2 SVGEGT. V trimming: 0 bases; J trimming: 10 bases; junction bases outside the gene matches: 5.

This clonotype was found many times. The V call is TRBV20-1, the J call TRBJ2-7; D ambiguous. Per the germline V gene, CDR1 is DFQATT and CDR2 is SNEGSKA (reference sequence). The ends were cut back, 3 bases at V and 3 bases at J, with 6 bases in the middle. The CDR3 contains 11 residues. The DNA for the CDR3 is TGCAGTGCTAGTAGGGACTACGAGCAGTACTTC. Its translation: CSASRDYEQYF.

This clonotype was picked up many times. This chain joins TRBV6-1 and TRBJ2-3; D call uncertain. This CDR3 has 12 amino acids. Looked up from germline, CDR1 is MNHNS and CDR2 is SASEGT. The germline V and J ends were trimmed by 6 bases and 5 bases, with 9 bases remaining between them. The CDR3 DNA reads TGTGCCAGCAGGCGAGATGTAGATACGCAGTATTTT. It yields the protein CASRRDVDTQYF.

This clonotype was counted ten times or more. The chain joins TRBV9 to TRBJ1-1; D may be TRBD1 (5 bases). The germline CDR1 and CDR2 sequences are SGDLS and YYNGEE. V lost 0 bases and J 1 base, leaving 13 bases between the germline ends. The CDR3 loop spans 16 amino acids. In DNA, the CDR3 is TGTGCCAGCAGCGTAGGGTATAGACAGCAGAACACTGAAGCTTTCTTT. This gives the protein CASSVGYRQQNTEAFF.

This clonotype appeared many times. This rearrangement joins TRBV2 to TRBJ2-1, with D hard to call. The germline V gene has CDR1 SNHLY and CDR2 FYNNEI. CDR3 length: 13 residues. With 0 bases removed from V and 6 bases from J, the gap between germline ends came to 6 bases. The CDR3 nucleotides read TGTGCCAGCAGTGAAGCTCAGCGCAATGAGCAGTTCTTC. As protein: CASSEAQRNEQFF.

In its sample, this clonotype was seen many times. V is TRBV5-1 and J is TRBJ2-5, with 8 nucleotides matching TRBD1. Germline-derived CDR1 and CDR2 are SGHRS and YFSETQ. Losses at the gene ends were 4 bases for V and 1 base for J; bases not matched to a gene: 6. CDR3 size: 15 residues. CDR3 protein: CASSRTGSLQETQYF. In nucleotides, the CDR3 is TGCGCCAGCAGCAGGACAGGGTCGCTCCAAGAGACCCAGTACTTC.

There are many counts of this clonotype. J is TRBJ1-1 and V is TRBV20-1; the D gene is possibly TRBD1 (5 bases). The V end lost 2 bases, the J end lost 2 bases, and 9 bases lay between the germline ends. CDR1 and CDR2 (germline): DFQATT, SNEGSKA (reference sequence). The CDR3 spans 13 residues. CDR3 sequence reads: CSARTDRNTEAFF. The CDR3, as DNA: TGCAGTGCTAGAACTGACAGAAACACTGAAGCTTTCTTT.

This clonotype has a count of ten or more. The V call is TRBV12-3 or TRBV12-4, the J call TRBJ2-3; D is uncertain. The length of the CDR3 is 13 residues. The V end lost 6 bases, the J end lost 11 bases, and 18 bases lay between the germline ends. CDR3 sequence (DNA): TGTGCCAGCAGAACGGGTCAGTGGAAAGAGCAGTATTTT. Protein product: CASRTGQWKEQYF.

In this sample, this clonotype turned up a few times. The rearrangement joins TRBV12-3 or TRBV12-4 to TRBJ2-1; D may be TRBD2 (5 bases). The CDR3 is 17 amino acids. The V and J ends lost 3 bases and 6 bases respectively, with 21 bases between them. CDR3 amino acids: CASSLSDIRRYSNEQFF. The CDR3 DNA follows: TGTGCCAGCAGTTTGTCTGACATTCGGAGGTATAGCAATGAGCAGTTCTTC.

This clonotype has a count of ten or more. The chain combines TRBV6-2 or TRBV6-3 with TRBJ1-5; the D gene is possibly TRBD1 (6 bases). CDR1 and CDR2 (germline): MNHEY, SVGEGT. The V gene lost 6 bases and the J gene lost 6 bases, with 15 bases spanning the gap. CDR3 length: 14 amino acids. The CDR3 region is CASRKGGFVQPQHF. CDR3 nucleotide sequence: TGTGCCAGCAGAAAAGGGGGTTTTGTTCAGCCCCAGCATTTT.

In its sample, this clonotype was seen many times. The chain employs TRBV5-5 and TRBJ1-2; D remains ambiguous. The CDR3 spans 15 residues. The ends were cut back, 5 bases at V and 2 bases at J, with 16 bases in the middle. Germline values: CDR1 SGHKS, CDR2 YYEKEE (reference sequence). CDR3 nucleotides: TGTGCCAGCAGTCGGAGCTGGGATGAGAACTATGGCTACACCTTC. Translation: CASSRSWDENYGYTF.